These T cell receptor beta chains were read from a single sample in a study of cytomegalovirus exposure and HLA in healthy donors. Measured with immunoSEQ multiplex PCR; TCRdb has only the in-frame clones, and not every one. This table holds around 120,000 clones, around 80% found once. Sequenced sample: PBMCs. The receptor source for this set is a woman between 40 and 55 years old in good health and CMV-seronegative. Both conserved end residues are part of each CDR3. A D gene is named only where the DNA matches it firmly. Size is omitted from some rows. Given values are once, few, many or a class for expanded clones.

TRBD1 TRBJ2-1 NA TRBV2 TGTGCCAGCAGTGTAGTGGCAGGGGGTTACAATGAGCAGTTCTTC CASSVVAGGYNEQFF
NA TRBJ2-7 NA TRBV7-2 TGTGCCAGCAGCCTAGCCGTGGGGGGGCTAACGGACGAGCAGTACTTC CASSLAVGGLTDEQYF
NA TRBJ1-1 NA TRBV7-2 TGTGCCAGCAGCTCGTCAAGTGGTGGGAGCACTGAAGCTTTCTTT CASSSSSGGSTEAFF
NA TRBJ1-4 NA TRBV28 TGTGCCAGCAGTTTATCCGGACTGCCGCCCTTCAGTGAAAAACTGTTTTTT CASSLSGLPPFSEKLFF
NA TRBJ2-2 NA TRBV11-2 TGTGCCAGCAGCTTAGTAGTTTCCGGGGAGCTGTTTTTT CASSLVVSGELFF
NA TRBJ1-2 NA TRBV5-1 TGCGCCAGCAGGGGCGGGGGCGAAGGAAACTATGGCTACACCTTC CASRGGGEGNYGYTF
NA TRBJ2-7 NA TRBV19 TGTGCCAGTAGCTCGTTACCTCTGGAGGGCGAGCAGTACTTC CASSSLPLEGEQYF
TRBD2 TRBJ2-7 NA TRBV27 TGTGCCAGCAGTGCCGGGACTAGCGTGTACGAGCAGTACTTC CASSAGTSVYEQYF
TRBD1 TRBJ1-5 NA TRBV4-2 TGTGCCAGCAGCCCATCCGGGACAGGGGACCCTTATAGCAATCAGCCCCAGCATTTT CASSPSGTGDPYSNQPQHF
NA TRBJ1-2 few TRBV5-6 TGTGCCAGCAGCTTGGCCTCGGGATTGGGGGGCTACACCTTC CASSLASGLGGYTF
NA TRBJ1-5 once TRBV5-8 TGTGCCAGCAGCTCGAGTTATAGCAATCAGCCCCAGCATTTT CASSSSYSNQPQHF
TRBD2 TRBJ2-7 NA TRBV6-5 TGTGCCAGCAGTTCCTCAAGGCGGGGGGGATACGAGCAGTACTTC CASSSSRRGGYEQYF
TRBD2 TRBJ2-5 NA TRBV9 TGTGCCAGCAGCGAGACCCCACTAGCGGGGGGTGGAGAGACCCAGTACTTC CASSETPLAGGGETQYF
TRBD1 TRBJ1-1 NA TRBV7-8 TGTGCCAGCAGCCTAATGGGGACAGGGGGCGTTGATGTAGACACTGAAGCTTTCTTT CASSLMGTGGVDVDTEAFF
NA TRBJ2-2 NA TRBV14 TGTGCCAGCAGCCGTTTTGACAAAACCGGGGAGCTGTTTTTT CASSRFDKTGELFF
TRBD1 TRBJ1-4 NA TRBV27 TGTGCCAGCGCCCCCCAGGTAGGGGGCCTGGAAAAACTGTTTTTT CASAPQVGGLEKLFF
TRBD2 TRBJ2-1 NA TRBV5-1 TGCGCCAGCAGCTCCTCGACTAGCTGGGTCAATGAGCAGTTCTTC CASSSSTSWVNEQFF
NA TRBJ1-2 NA TRBV10-3 TGTGCCATCAACGAGGGCCGCTCGGGCGGCTACACCTTC CAINEGRSGGYTF
TRBD1 TRBJ1-6 NA TRBV30 TGTGCCTGGAGTTTTGGACAGGACTTTAATTCACCCCTCCACTTT CAWSFGQDFNSPLHF
NA TRBJ2-3 NA TRBV10-2 TGCGCCAGCAGAGCGGACAGCACAGATACGCAGTATTTT CASRADSTDTQYF
TRBD1 TRBJ1-1 NA TRBV7-9 TGTGCCAGCAGCCAGGGACAGCTGAACACTGAAGCTTTCTTT CASSQGQLNTEAFF
NA TRBJ1-3 NA TRBV7-9 TGTGCCAGCAGCTTGGGACTTCCAGCCTACTCTGGAAACACCATATATTTT CASSLGLPAYSGNTIYF
NA TRBJ1-5 NA TRBV10-3 TGTGCCACGGCTCGGGGGGTCGTTAGCAATCAGCCCCAGCATTTT CATARGVVSNQPQHF
TRBD2 TRBJ2-7 NA TRBV18 TGTGCCAGCTCACCGTCCGGGACTAGCGACGAGCAGTACTTC CASSPSGTSDEQYF
NA TRBJ2-4 NA TRBV27 TGTGCCAGCAGCCTCAGGGGCAGTCAAGCCAAAAACATTCAGTACTTC CASSLRGSQAKNIQYF
NA TRBJ2-5 NA TRBV10-3 TGTGCCATCAGTGATCCGGGGAGAGGAGAGACCCAGTACTTC CAISDPGRGETQYF
NA TRBJ2-4 NA TRBV28 TGTGCCAGCAGTCGTACCAGGGTATCCAAAAACATTCAGTACTTC CASSRTRVSKNIQYF
TRBD1 TRBJ1-4 NA TRBV18 TGTGCCAGCTCACCGGGGACAGGGACGGGCCGGGAACTGTTTTTT CASSPGTGTGRELFF
TRBD1 TRBJ1-2 NA TRBV19 TGTGCCAGTAGTTCGAAGGGACAGGGCTATGGCTACACCTTC CASSSKGQGYGYTF